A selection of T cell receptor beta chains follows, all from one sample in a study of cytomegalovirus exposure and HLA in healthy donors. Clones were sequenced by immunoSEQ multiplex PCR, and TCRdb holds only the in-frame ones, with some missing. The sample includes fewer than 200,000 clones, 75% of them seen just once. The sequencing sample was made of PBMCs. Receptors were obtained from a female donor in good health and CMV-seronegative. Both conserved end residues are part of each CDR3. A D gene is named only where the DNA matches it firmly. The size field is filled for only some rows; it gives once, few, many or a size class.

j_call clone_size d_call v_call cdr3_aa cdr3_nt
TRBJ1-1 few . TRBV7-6 CASSPYAGGTEAFF TGTGCCAGCAGCCCCTACGCCGGTGGCACTGAAGCTTTCTTT
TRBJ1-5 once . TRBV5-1 CASSPGDFNQPQHF TGCGCCAGCAGCCCCGGGGATTTCAATCAGCCCCAGCATTTT
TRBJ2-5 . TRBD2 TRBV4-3 CASSQDWLAVQETQYF TGCGCCAGCAGCCAAGATTGGCTAGCGGTCCAAGAGACCCAGTACTTC
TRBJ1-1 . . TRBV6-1 CASSPYSGRVTEAFF TGTGCCAGCAGCCCCTACTCAGGGCGAGTTACTGAAGCTTTCTTT
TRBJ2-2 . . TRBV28 CASSYQGISTGELFF TGTGCCAGCAGTTATCAGGGAATTTCTACCGGGGAGCTGTTTTTT
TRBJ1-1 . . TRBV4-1 CASSPSGHPMNTEAFF TGCGCCAGCAGCCCCTCGGGACACCCCATGAACACTGAAGCTTTCTTT
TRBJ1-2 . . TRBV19 CASSIDGETATAYAYTF TGTGCCAGTAGTATAGATGGGGAAACAGCGACAGCGTATGCCTACACCTTC
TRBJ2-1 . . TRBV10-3 CAISGQGLEQFF TGTGCCATCAGTGGACAGGGACTTGAGCAGTTCTTC
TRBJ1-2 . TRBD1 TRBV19 CASTRDSFSPGGGYTF TGTGCCAGTACCCGGGACAGTTTCTCTCCCGGCGGTGGCTACACCTTC
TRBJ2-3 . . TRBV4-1 CASSQGVLRTDTQYF TGCGCCAGCAGCCAAGGCGTCCTCCGCACAGATACGCAGTATTTT
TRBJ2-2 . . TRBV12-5 CASGLEKRTVLSNTGELFF TGTGCTAGTGGTTTGGAGAAACGGACAGTACTCTCGAACACCGGGGAGCTGTTTTTT
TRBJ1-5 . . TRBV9 CASSVGGVRNQPQHF TGTGCCAGCAGCGTAGGGGGGGTTCGCAATCAGCCCCAGCATTTT
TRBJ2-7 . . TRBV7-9 CASSHIGQGGIGYEQYF TGTGCCAGCAGTCACATCGGACAGGGAGGGATAGGGTACGAGCAGTACTTC
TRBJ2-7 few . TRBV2 CASSEAGHYEQYF TGTGCCAGCAGTGAGGCAGGCCACTACGAGCAGTACTTC
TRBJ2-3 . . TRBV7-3 CASSMNGQTPSTDTQYF TGTGCCAGCAGCATGAATGGACAGACACCAAGCACAGATACGCAGTATTTT
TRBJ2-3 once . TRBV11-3 CASSLDPGVEQYF TGTGCCAGCAGCTTAGATCCGGGAGTTGAGCAGTATTTT
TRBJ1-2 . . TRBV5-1 CASSGGGNGVYGYTF TGCGCCAGCAGCGGCGGGGGGAATGGTGTCTATGGCTACACCTTC
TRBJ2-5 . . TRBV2 CASRAGSLETQYF TGTGCCAGCAGGGCAGGGTCGTTGGAGACCCAGTACTTC
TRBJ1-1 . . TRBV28 CASSRPGSQTEAFF TGTGCCAGCAGTAGACCGGGTTCGCAGACTGAAGCTTTCTTT
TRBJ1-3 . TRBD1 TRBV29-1 CSALDRGDTIYF TGCAGCGCGCTGGACAGGGGGGACACCATATATTTT
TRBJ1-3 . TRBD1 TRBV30 CAGIRTGVGNTIYF TGTGCCGGGATTAGAACAGGGGTTGGAAACACCATATATTTT
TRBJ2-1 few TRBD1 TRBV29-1 CSVEPTGTGPESYNEQFF TGCAGCGTTGAACCCACCGGGACAGGGCCTGAATCCTACAATGAGCAGTTCTTC
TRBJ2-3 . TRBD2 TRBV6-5 CASRPLGGSADTQYF TGTGCCAGCAGGCCGCTGGGGGGGTCCGCAGATACGCAGTATTTT
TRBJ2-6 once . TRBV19 CASSIGGSGANALTF TGTGCCAGTAGTATAGGGGGCTCTGGGGCCAACGCCCTGACTTTC
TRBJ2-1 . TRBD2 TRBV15 CATEVKGLRAYNEQFF TGTGCCACCGAGGTGAAGGGACTACGAGCCTACAATGAGCAGTTCTTC
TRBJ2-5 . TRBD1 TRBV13 CASSLGARGRPRETQYF TGTGCCAGCAGCTTAGGCGCCAGGGGGCGCCCCCGGGAGACCCAGTACTTC
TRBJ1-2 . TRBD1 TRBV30 CAWSVREDRGPNYGYTF TGTGCCTGGAGTGTACGGGAGGACAGGGGGCCTAACTATGGCTACACCTTC
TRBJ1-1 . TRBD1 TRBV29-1 CSVVGTGVTEAFF TGCAGCGTTGTGGGGACAGGGGTGACTGAAGCTTTCTTT
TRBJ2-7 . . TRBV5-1 CASSSVGRDSSYEQYF TGCGCCAGCAGCTCGGTCGGACGGGACTCCTCCTACGAGCAGTACTTC
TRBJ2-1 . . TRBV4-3 CASSQDLRGSSYNEQFF TGCGCCAGCAGCCAAGACTTGCGGGGAAGCTCCTACAATGAGCAGTTCTTC
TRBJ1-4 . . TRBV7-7 CASSSVGNQDNREKLFF TGTGCTAGCAGCTCAGTGGGGAACCAGGACAACCGTGAAAAACTGTTTTTT
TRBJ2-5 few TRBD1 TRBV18 CASSPNRGRFQETQYF TGTGCCAGCTCCCCCAACAGGGGCCGGTTCCAAGAGACCCAGTACTTC
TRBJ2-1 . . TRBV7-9 CASSLGVPNEQFF TGTGCCAGCAGCTTGGGAGTCCCCAATGAGCAGTTCTTC
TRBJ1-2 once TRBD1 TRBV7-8 CASSLGTGAFGYTF TGTGCCAGCAGCTTAGGGACAGGGGCTTTTGGCTACACCTTC
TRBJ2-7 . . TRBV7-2 CASSLAGTTNSYEQYF TGTGCCAGCAGCTTAGCGGGGACAACCAACTCCTACGAGCAGTACTTC
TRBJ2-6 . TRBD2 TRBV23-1 CASLAGEAGANVLTF TGCGCCTCTCTAGCGGGGGAAGCGGGGGCCAACGTCCTGACTTTC
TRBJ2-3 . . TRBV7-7 CASSKQVGTDTQYF TGTGCTAGCAGCAAGCAGGTCGGCACAGATACGCAGTATTTT
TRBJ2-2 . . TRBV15 CATSRDYYRASTGELFF TGTGCCACCAGCAGAGACTACTACAGGGCCTCCACCGGGGAGCTGTTTTTT
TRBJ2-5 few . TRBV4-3 CASSQTRGSGETQYF TGCGCCAGCAGCCAGACCAGGGGTTCCGGTGAGACCCAGTACTTC
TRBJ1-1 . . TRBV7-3 CASSDGQNTEAFF TGTGCCAGCAGCGACGGACAGAACACTGAAGCTTTCTTT
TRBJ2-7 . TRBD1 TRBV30 CAWSEARGPYEQYF TGTGCCTGGAGTGAGGCAAGGGGGCCCTACGAGCAGTACTTC
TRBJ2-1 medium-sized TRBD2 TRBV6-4 CASSDSPAGENEQFF TGTGCCAGCAGTGACTCACCAGCGGGGGAGAATGAGCAGTTCTTC
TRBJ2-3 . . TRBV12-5 CASGLSGGRADTQYF TGTGCTAGTGGGCTGAGTGGAGGGCGGGCAGATACGCAGTATTTT
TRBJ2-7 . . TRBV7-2 CASSLDPFQGYEQYF TGTGCCAGCAGCTTAGACCCCTTCCAGGGCTACGAGCAGTACTTC
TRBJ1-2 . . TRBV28 CASSLLGPNGYTF TGTGCCAGCAGTTTACTAGGTCCCAATGGCTACACCTTC
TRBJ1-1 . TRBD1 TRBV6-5 CASSITQGGTEAFF TGTGCCAGCAGTATTACCCAGGGGGGCACTGAAGCTTTCTTT
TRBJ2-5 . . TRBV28 CASFDQETQYF TGTGCCTCCTTCGACCAAGAGACCCAGTACTTC
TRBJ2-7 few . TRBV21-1 CASSSQRLPYEQYF TGTGCCAGCAGCAGTCAGCGTTTACCCTACGAGCAGTACTTC
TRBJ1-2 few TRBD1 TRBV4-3 CASSLGQGYGYTF TGCGCCAGCAGCCTGGGACAGGGGTATGGCTACACCTTC
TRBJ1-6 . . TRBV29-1 CSAGGAGSPLHF TGCAGCGCAGGAGGGGCTGGTTCACCCCTCCACTTT
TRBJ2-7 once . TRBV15 CAASTYRTFTEQYF TGTGCCGCCAGCACCTACAGGACCTTTACCGAGCAGTACTTC
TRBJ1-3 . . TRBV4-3 CASSQGGLASGNTIYF TGCGCCAGCAGCCAAGGTGGCCTGGCCTCTGGAAACACCATATATTTT
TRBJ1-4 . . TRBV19 CATKGYDRGEKLFF TGTGCCACCAAAGGTTATGACCGAGGGGAAAAACTGTTTTTT
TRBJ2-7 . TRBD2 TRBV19 CASSIGASGSLYEQYF TGTGCCAGTAGTATAGGGGCTAGCGGGAGTCTGTACGAGCAGTACTTC
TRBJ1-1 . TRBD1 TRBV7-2 CASSLARGDTEAFF TGTGCCAGCAGCTTAGCCAGGGGGGACACTGAAGCTTTCTTT
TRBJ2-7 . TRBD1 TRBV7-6 CASSPRQGHEQYF TGTGCCAGCAGCCCCCGACAGGGACACGAGCAGTACTTC
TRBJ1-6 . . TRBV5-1 CASSPMPRDSPLHF TGCGCCAGCAGCCCGATGCCCCGAGATTCACCCCTCCACTTT